This TCR beta chain came from a study of CD8+ T cells in alopecia areata. Across the whole study: The tofacitinib course ran for 6 to 18 months and was followed by 6 months off drug.

The ends were cut back, 5 bases at V and 9 bases at J, with 11 bases in the middle. CDR1 and CDR2 from the germline V gene are SGHAT and FQDESV (reference sequence). The CDR3 has 12 residues. Sequencing templates came from extracted RNA that was reverse transcribed into cDNA. Measured with immunoSEQ multiplex PCR; TCRdb has only the in-frame clones, and not every one. The sample holds over 200,000 clones, about 60% seen once. This sequence was found in a human donor with alopecia areata. The input for sequencing was CD4+ T cells sorted from blood, taken at week 0. The chain has TRBV11-1 and TRBJ2-1; no clear D. CDR3 loop: CASSLDEGEQFF. The CDR3 DNA sequence: TGTGCCAGCAGCCTAGACGAAGGTGAGCAGTTCTTC.